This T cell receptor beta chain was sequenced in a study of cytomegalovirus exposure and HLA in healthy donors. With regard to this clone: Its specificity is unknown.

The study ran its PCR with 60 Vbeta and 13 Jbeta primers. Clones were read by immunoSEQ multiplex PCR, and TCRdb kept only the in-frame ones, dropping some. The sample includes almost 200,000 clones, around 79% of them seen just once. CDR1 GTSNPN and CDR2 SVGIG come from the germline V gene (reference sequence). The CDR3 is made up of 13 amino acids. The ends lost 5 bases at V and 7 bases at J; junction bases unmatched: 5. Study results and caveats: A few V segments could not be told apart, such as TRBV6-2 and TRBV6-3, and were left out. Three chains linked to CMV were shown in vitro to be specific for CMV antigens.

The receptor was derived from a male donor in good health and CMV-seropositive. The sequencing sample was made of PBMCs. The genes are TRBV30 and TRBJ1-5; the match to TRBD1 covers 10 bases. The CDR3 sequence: CAWGDRGGQPQHF. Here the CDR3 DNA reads TGTGCCTGGGGGGACAGGGGCGGACAGCCCCAGCATTTT.